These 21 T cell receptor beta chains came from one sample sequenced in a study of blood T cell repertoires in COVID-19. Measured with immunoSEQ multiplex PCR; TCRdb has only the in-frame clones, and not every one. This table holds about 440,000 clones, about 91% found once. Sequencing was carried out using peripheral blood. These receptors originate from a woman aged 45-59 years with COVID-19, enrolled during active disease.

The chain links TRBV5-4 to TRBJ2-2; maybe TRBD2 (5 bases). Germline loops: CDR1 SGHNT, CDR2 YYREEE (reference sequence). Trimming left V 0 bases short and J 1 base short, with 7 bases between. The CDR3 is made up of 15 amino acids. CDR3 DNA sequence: TGTGCCAGCAGCTTGGGCGGGCTGAACACCGGGGAGCTGTTTTTT. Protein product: CASSLGGLNTGELFF.

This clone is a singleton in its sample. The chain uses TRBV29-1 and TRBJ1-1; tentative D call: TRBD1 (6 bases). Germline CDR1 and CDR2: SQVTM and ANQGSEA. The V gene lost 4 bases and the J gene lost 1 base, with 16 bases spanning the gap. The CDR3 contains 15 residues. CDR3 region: CSVGAVGGANTEAFF. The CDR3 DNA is TGCAGCGTTGGGGCGGTTGGGGGGGCGAACACTGAAGCTTTCTTT.

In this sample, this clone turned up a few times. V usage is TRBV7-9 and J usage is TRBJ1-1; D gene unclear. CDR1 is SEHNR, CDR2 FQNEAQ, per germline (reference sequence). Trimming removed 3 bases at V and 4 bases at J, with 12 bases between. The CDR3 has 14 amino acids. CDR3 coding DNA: TGTGCCAGCAGCTTTTCGGGATCCCCCACTGAAGCTTTCTTT. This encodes CASSFSGSPTEAFF. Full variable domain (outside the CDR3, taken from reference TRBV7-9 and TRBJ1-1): DTGVSQNPRHKITKRGQNVTFRCDPISEHNRLYWYRQTLGQGPEFLTYFQNEAQLEKSRLLSDRFSAERPKGSFSTLEIQRTEQGDSAMYLCASSFSGSPTEAFFGQGTRLTVV.

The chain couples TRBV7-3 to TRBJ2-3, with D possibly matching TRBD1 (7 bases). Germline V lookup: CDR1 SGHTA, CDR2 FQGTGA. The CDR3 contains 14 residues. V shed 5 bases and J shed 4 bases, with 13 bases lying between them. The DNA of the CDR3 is TGTGCCAGCAGCCCCAGGGGGGCATCAGATACGCAGTATTTT. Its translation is CASSPRGASDTQYF.

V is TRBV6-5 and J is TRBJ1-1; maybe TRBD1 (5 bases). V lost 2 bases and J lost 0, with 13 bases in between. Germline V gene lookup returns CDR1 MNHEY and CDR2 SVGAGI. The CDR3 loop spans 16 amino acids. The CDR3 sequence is CASSYETRQLNTEAFF. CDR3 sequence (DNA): TGTGCCAGCAGTTACGAAACCAGACAGTTGAACACTGAAGCTTTCTTT.

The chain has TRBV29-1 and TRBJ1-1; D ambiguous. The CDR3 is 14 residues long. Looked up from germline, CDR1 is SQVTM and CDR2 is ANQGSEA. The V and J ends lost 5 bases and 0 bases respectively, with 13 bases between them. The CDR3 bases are TGCAGCGTTCCGGCAGCTCGGGTGAACACTGAAGCTTTCTTT. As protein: CSVPAARVNTEAFF.

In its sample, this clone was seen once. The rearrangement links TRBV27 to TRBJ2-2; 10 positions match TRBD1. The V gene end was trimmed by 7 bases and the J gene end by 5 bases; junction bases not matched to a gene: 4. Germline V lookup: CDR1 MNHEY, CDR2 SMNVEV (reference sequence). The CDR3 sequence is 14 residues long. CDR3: CASIDRGRTGELFF. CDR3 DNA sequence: TGTGCCAGCATCGACAGGGGGCGAACCGGGGAGCTGTTTTTT.

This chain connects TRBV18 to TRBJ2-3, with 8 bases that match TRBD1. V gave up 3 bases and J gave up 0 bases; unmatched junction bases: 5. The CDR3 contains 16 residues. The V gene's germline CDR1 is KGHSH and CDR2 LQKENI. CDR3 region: CASSPVTGGSTDTQYF. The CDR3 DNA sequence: TGTGCCAGCTCACCGGTCACAGGGGGGAGCACAGATACGCAGTATTTT.

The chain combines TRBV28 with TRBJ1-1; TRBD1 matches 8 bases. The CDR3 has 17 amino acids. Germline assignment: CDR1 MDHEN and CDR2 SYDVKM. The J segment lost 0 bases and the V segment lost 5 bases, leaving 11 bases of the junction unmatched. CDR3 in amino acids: CASSPAGQGPLNTEAFF. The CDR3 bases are TGTGCCAGCAGTCCAGCTGGACAGGGACCTTTGAACACTGAAGCTTTCTTT.

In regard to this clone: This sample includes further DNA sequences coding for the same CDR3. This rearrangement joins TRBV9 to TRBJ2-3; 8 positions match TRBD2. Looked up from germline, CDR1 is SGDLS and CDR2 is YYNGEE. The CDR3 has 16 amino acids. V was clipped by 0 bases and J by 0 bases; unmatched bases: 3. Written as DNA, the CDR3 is TGTGCCAGCAGCGTAGCTGGCGGGGGGAGCACAGATACGCAGTATTTT. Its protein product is CASSVAGGGSTDTQYF.

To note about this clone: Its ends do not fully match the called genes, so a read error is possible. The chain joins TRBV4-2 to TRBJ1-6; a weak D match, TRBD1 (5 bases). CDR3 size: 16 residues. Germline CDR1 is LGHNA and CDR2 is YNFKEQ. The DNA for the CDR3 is TGTGCCAGCAGCCAAGGGCAGGGTGATGGGAATTCATCCCTCCACTTT. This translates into CASSQGQGDGNSSLHF.

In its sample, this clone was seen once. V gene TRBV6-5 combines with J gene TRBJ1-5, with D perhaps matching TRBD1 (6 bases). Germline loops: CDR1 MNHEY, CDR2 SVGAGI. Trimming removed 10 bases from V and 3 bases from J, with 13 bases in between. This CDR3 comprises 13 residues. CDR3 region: CATTQGPNQPQHF. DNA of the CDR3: TGTGCCACGACACAGGGCCCCAATCAGCCCCAGCATTTT.

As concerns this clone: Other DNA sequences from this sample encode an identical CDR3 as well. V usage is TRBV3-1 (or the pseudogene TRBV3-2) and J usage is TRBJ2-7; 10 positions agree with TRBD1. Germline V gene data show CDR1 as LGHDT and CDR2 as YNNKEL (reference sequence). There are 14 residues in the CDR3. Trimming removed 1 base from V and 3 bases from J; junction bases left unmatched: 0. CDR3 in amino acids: CASSQGTGGYEQYF. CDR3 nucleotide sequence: TGTGCCAGCAGCCAAGGGACAGGGGGCTACGAGCAGTACTTC.

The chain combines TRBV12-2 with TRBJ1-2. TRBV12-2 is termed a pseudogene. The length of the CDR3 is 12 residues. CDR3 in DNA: TGTGCAAGTCGCACTGGAGCCCATGGCTACACCTTC. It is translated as CASRTGAHGYTF.

The CDR3 coding sequence is TGCGCCAGCAGCATCGGGACAGTCTATGGCTACACCTTC. Translation gives CASSIGTVYGYTF. The chain employs TRBV5-1 and TRBJ1-2, with 7 bases fitting TRBD1. The CDR3 is 13 amino acids. The V segment lost 4 bases and the J segment 4 bases; nucleotides outside the gene matches: 4. The V gene's germline CDR1 is SGHRS and CDR2 YFSETQ. Full variable domain (rest looked up from reference TRBV5-1 and TRBJ1-2): KAGVTQTPRYLIKTRGQQVTLSCSPISGHRSVSWYQQTPGQGLQFLFEYFSETQRNKGNFPGRFSGRQFSNSRSEMNVSTLELGDSALYLCASSIGTVYGYTFGSGTRLTVV.

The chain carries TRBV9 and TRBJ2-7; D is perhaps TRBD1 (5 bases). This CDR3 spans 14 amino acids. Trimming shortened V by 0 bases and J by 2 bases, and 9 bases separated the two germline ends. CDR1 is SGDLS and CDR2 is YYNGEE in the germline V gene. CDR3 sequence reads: CASSVEAGTYEQYF. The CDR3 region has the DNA TGTGCCAGCAGCGTAGAGGCAGGGACCTACGAGCAGTACTTC.

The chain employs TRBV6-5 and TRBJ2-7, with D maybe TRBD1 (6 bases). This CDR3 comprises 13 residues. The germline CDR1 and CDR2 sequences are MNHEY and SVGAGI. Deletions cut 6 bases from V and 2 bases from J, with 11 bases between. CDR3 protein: CASSPGDTYEQYF. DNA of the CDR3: TGTGCCAGCAGCCCCGGGGACACCTACGAGCAGTACTTC.

Written as DNA, the CDR3 is TGCAGCGTTATCCCCCCTAGCGGGGGCTACGAGCAGTACTTC. Protein sequence: CSVIPPSGGYEQYF. V and J are TRBV29-1 and TRBJ2-7; TRBD2 matches at 10 bases. V trimming: 5 bases; J trimming: 3 bases; junction bases outside the gene matches: 7. This CDR3 is built from 14 residues. Looked up from germline, CDR1 is SQVTM and CDR2 is ANQGSEA.

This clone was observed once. The CDR3 is CASSRQGDTEAFF. The CDR3 bases are TGTGCCAGCAGTCGACAGGGGGACACTGAAGCTTTCTTT. The chain recombines TRBV28 with TRBJ1-1; 9 bases match TRBD1. Trimming took 5 bases from V and 3 from J; bases not matched to a gene: 1. Germline V gene sequence: CDR1 MDHEN, CDR2 SYDVKM. This CDR3 is 13 amino acids long.

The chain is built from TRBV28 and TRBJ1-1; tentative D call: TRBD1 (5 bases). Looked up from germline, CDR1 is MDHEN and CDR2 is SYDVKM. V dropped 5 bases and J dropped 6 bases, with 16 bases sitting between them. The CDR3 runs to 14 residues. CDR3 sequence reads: CASSLRHPGAEAFF. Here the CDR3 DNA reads TGTGCCAGCAGTCTAAGACACCCGGGGGCTGAAGCTTTCTTT.

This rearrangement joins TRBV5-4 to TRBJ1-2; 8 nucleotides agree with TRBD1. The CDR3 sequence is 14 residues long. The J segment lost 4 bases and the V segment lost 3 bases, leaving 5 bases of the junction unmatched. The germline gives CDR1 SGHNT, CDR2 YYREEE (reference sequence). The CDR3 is CASSSGQGGYGYTF. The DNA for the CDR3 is TGTGCCAGCAGCTCTGGACAGGGAGGCTATGGCTACACCTTC.